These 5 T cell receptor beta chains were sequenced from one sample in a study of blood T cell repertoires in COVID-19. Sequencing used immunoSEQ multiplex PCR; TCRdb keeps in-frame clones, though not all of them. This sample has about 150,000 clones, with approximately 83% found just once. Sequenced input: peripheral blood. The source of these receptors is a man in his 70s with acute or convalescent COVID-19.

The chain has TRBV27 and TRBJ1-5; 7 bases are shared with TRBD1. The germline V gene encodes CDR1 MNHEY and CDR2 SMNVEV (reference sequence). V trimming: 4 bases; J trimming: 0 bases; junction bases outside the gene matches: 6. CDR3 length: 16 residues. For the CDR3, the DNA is TGTGCCAGCAGTTCGACAGGGACGTATAGCAATCAGCCCCAGCATTTT. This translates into CASSSTGTYSNQPQHF.

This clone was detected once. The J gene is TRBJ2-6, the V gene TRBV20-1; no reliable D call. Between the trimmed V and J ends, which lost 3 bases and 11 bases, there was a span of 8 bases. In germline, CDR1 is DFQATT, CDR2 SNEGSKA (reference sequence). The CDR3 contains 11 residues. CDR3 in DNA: TGCAGTGCTAGGTCCCGAGACGTCCTGACTTTC. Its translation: CSARSRDVLTF.

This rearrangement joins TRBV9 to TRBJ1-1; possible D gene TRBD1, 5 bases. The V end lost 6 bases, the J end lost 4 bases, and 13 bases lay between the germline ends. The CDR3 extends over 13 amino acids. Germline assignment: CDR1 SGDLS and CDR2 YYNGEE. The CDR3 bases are TGTGCCAGCACGCCAGGGTTCGGCACTGAAGCTTTCTTT. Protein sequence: CASTPGFGTEAFF.

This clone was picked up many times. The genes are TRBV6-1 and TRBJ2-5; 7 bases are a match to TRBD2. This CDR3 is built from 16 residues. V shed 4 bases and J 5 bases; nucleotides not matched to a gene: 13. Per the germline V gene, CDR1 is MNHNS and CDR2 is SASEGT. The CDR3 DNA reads TGTGCCAGCAGTGCAATTGAACGGGAGGATTATGAGACCCAGTACTTC. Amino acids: CASSAIEREDYETQYF.

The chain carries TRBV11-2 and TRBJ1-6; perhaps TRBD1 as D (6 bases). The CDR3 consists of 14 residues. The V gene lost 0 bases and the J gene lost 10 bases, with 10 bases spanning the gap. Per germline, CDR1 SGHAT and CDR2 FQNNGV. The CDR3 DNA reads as TGTGCCAGCAGCTTAGAAAGGGGGAGCTCACCCCTCCACTTT. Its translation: CASSLERGSSPLHF.